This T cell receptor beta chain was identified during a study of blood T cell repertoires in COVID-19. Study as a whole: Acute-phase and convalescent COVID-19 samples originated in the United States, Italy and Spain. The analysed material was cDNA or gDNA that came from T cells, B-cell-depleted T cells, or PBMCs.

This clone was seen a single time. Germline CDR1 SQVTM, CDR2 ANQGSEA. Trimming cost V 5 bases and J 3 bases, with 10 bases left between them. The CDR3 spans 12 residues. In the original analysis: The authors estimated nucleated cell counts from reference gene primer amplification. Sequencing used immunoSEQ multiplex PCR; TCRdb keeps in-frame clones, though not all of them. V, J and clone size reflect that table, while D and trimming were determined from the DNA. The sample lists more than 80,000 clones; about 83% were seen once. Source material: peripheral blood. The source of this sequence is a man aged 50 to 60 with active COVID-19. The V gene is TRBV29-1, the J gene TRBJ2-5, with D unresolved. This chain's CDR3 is CSVPDSKETQYF. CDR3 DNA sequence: TGCAGCGTTCCAGACTCGAAAGAGACCCAGTACTTC.